This T cell receptor beta chain stems from a study of blood T cell repertoires in COVID-19. Study background: Acute and convalescent COVID-19 specimens originated in the United States, Italy and Spain.

Method: immunoSEQ multiplex PCR; TCRdb's copy keeps in-frame clones and lacks some. The sample lists 150,000 or so clones, roughly 82% seen once, with roughly 7.2% in the top ten. Input material: peripheral blood. This receptor was taken from a woman between 45 and 65 years old in a cohort sampled during active or convalescent COVID-19.

CDR3 in DNA: TGTGCCAGCTCACCCGTAGGGGCGGACACCGGGGAGCTGTTTTTT. Translated: CASSPVGADTGELFF. This chain links TRBV18 with TRBJ2-2, with D tentatively TRBD1 (5 bases). CDR1 KGHSH and CDR2 LQKENI come from the germline V gene. The CDR3 has 15 amino acids. The V end lost 3 bases, the J end lost 3 bases, and 11 bases lay between the germline ends.